The source of this T cell receptor beta chain is a study of T cells in localized non-small cell lung cancer. General observations from the study: In uninvolved adjacent lung, T cell clonality reached its highest value, exceeding tumor.

Looked up from germline, CDR1 is MNHEY and CDR2 is SMNVEV (reference sequence). The V segment lost 6 bases and the J segment 6 bases; nucleotides outside the gene matches: 8. The CDR3 extends over 14 amino acids. Profiled with immunoSEQ multiplex PCR; TCRdb holds only in-frame clones, not every one. The repertoire includes roughly 86,000 clones, about four fifths of them detected once, and under 3.5% sits in the top ten. On this clone: Its antigen is still unknown.

The starting material was peripheral blood, obtained before any cancer treatment. This receptor was taken from a man between 40 and 70 years old with stage I lung adenocarcinoma. The genes are TRBV27 and TRBJ2-5; TRBD2 matches 9 bases. The CDR3 nucleotides read TGTGCCAGCAGAGCGGGGGGCGCGGGAAAGACCCAGTACTTC. This gives the protein CASRAGGAGKTQYF.